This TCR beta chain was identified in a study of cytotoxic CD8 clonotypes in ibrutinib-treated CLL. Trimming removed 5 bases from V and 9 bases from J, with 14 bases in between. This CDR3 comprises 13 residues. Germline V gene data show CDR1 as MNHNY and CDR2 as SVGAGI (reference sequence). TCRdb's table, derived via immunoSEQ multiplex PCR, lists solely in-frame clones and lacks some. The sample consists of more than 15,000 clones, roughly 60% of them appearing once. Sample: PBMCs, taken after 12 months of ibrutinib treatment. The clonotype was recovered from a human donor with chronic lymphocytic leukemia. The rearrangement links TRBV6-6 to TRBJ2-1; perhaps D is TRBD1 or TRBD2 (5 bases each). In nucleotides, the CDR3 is TGTGCCAGCAGTGGCCAGGGAGATACTGAGCAGTTCTTC. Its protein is CASSGQGDTEQFF.